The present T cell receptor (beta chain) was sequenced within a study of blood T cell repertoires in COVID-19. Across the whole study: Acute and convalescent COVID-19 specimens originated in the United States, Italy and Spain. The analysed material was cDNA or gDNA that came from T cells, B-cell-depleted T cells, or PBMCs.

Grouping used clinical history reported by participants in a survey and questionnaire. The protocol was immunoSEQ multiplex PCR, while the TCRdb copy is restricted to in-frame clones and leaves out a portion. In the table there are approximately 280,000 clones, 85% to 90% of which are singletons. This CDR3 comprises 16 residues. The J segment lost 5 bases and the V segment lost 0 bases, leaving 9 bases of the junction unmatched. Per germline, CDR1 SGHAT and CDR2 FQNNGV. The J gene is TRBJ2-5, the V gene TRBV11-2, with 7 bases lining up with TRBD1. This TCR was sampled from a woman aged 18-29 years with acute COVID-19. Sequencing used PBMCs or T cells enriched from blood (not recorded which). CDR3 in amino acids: CASSLEDRARAETQYF. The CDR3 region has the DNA TGTGCCAGCAGCTTAGAAGACAGGGCCCGGGCGGAGACCCAGTACTTC.